These T cell receptor beta chains were read from a single sample in a study of T cells in Graves' hyperthyroidism and ophthalmopathy. TCRdb ran MiXCR on the multiplex PCR reads and lists one entry per CDR3 protein. The sample has about 380,000 distinct CDR3 sequences, approximately 12% seen once. The sequenced sample was blood. Receptors originate from a man in his thirties or forties with Graves' hyperthyroidism that later progressed to Graves' ophthalmopathy. CDR3s include the opening cysteine and the closing phenylalanine or tryptophan. D genes are given only for firm matches.

V	J	D	CDR3
TRBV12-3/TRBV12-4	TRBJ1-2	TRBD1	CASRPGQGTYGYTF
TRBV19	TRBJ1-2	NA	CARWRGWDGYTF
TRBV27	TRBJ2-7	NA	CASSPGRDEQYF
TRBV3-1	TRBJ2-7	NA	CASSQEARDDYEQYF
TRBV7-9	TRBJ1-1	NA	CASSLAPFGVRGRNTEAFF
TRBV2	TRBJ2-7	TRBD1	CASSGTSGGEVDEQYF
TRBV29-1	TRBJ2-3	NA	CSVEVVAGRGDTQYF
TRBV3-1	TRBJ1-1	NA	CASRGEGKRNTEAFF
TRBV27	TRBJ2-7	TRBD2	CASSRSGGLYEQYF
TRBV7-8	TRBJ1-1	TRBD1	CASSARQGGTEAFF
TRBV28	TRBJ2-7	TRBD1	CASSPGQGDEQYF
TRBV14	TRBJ2-7	NA	CASSRGLTGVYEQYF
TRBV27	TRBJ1-3	NA	CASRPTGTSGNTIYF
TRBV6-2/TRBV6-3	TRBJ2-7	NA	CASRAQSSYEQYF
TRBV19	TRBJ1-4	NA	CASSMGGWRVTEKLFF
TRBV20-1	TRBJ2-2	NA	CSARESGAFGELFF
TRBV3-1	TRBJ1-5	NA	CASSFGTPEQPQHF
TRBV12-3/TRBV12-4	TRBJ2-6	TRBD2	CASSFQLAGSSGANVLTF
TRBV4-1	TRBJ1-2	TRBD1	CASSPLTGTELNYGYTF
TRBV9	TRBJ2-7	TRBD2	CASSPQVLAGSYEQYF
TRBV5-1	TRBJ2-1	NA	CASSLDRPSRYNEQFF
TRBV5-1	TRBJ2-2	NA	CASSKDTSTGELFF
TRBV15	TRBJ1-2	TRBD1	CATSVLQGLGGYTF
TRBV11-2	TRBJ2-1	NA	CASSAAGTDSYNEQFF
TRBV29-1	TRBJ2-3	NA	CSVDPARGTDTQYF
TRBV10-3	TRBJ2-3	NA	CAISESYRGQYF